The table lists the clone carrying this TCR beta chain with a few counts. Its antigen is not known. V was shortened by 3 bases and J by 0 bases, with 11 bases between the two germline ends. CDR3 length equals 15 residues. Germline V CDR1 and CDR2: KGHSH, LQKENI. These data are taken from a study of OX40 agonist ivuxolimab in advanced cancers. Sequencing used immunoSEQ multiplex PCR; TCRdb keeps in-frame clones, though not all of them. The sample has some 42,000 clones; 75% to 90% are singletons. Baseline was the first blood sampling point, followed by cycle 4 day 1 and cycle 7 day 1. Study-wide findings and caveats: On average, a greater number of expanded clones characterised CD8+ T cells relative to CD4+.

The V call is TRBV18, the J call TRBJ1-1; D is unclear. The sequences come from CD4+ or CD8+ T cells sorted from blood, collected in a trial of the OX40 agonist ivuxolimab. The receptor was isolated from an adult with an advanced solid tumor such as melanoma, head and neck, liver or kidney cancer. CDR3 amino acids: CASSPSKGMNTEAFF. For the CDR3, the DNA is TGTGCCAGCTCACCCTCCAAAGGGATGAACACTGAAGCTTTCTTT.